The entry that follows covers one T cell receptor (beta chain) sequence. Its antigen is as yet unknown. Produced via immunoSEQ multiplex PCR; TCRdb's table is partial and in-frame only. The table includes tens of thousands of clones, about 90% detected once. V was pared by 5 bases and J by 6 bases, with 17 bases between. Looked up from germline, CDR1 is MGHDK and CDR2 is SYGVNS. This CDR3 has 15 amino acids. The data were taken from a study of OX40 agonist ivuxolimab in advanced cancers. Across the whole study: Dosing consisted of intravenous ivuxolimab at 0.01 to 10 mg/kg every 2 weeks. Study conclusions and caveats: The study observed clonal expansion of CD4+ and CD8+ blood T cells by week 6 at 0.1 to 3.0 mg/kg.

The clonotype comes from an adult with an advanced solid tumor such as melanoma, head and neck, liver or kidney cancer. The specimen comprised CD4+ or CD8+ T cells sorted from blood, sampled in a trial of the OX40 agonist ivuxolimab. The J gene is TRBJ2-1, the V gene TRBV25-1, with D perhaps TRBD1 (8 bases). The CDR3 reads CASSKGQGGSNEQFF. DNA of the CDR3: TGTGCCAGCAGTAAAGGACAGGGCGGGAGCAATGAGCAGTTCTTC.